The 18 T cell receptor beta chains in this list originate from one sample, sequenced in a study of blood T cell repertoires in COVID-19 (dated by TCRdb to the early 2020s). The library was built by means of the immunoSEQ multiplex PCR assay. TCRdb re-hosts the immuneACCESS table, in-frame sequences only. Its copies lack some clones; in the studies checked, an unresolved V gene accounts for under half of them, and the cause for the rest is not known. Across this sample there are around 260,000 clones, with around 84% seen only once. Roughly 4% of the sample is taken by the ten largest. The sample consisted of PBMCs or T cells enriched from blood (not recorded which). Source of these receptors: a man aged 25 to 45 with acute COVID-19.

The CDR3 DNA reads TGCGCCAGCAGCTATCGACAGGGGTCAGCCGGGGCCAACGTCCTGACTTTC. It specifies CASSYRQGSAGANVLTF. The rearrangement joins TRBV5-1 to TRBJ2-6; 8 bases are shared with TRBD1. Germline V gene sequence: CDR1 SGHRS, CDR2 YFSETQ. The trim removed 3 bases at V and 4 bases at J, leaving 9 bases unmatched. This CDR3 contains 17 residues.

The gene calls are TRBV9 and TRBJ1-2; 8 bases align to TRBD1. The ends lost 0 bases at V and 8 bases at J; junction bases unmatched: 6. Germline V gene lookup returns CDR1 SGDLS and CDR2 YYNGEE. The CDR3 runs to 14 residues. The CDR3 DNA reads as TGTGCCAGCAGCGTAGATCAGGGGGCCCTAGGCTACACCTTC. Its protein product is CASSVDQGALGYTF.

The J gene is TRBJ2-1, the V gene TRBV3-1 (or the pseudogene TRBV3-2), with TRBD1 matching over 9 bases. In germline, CDR1 is LGHDT, CDR2 YNNKEL (reference sequence). The CDR3 runs 16 residues. J gave up 5 bases and V 4 bases, and 9 bases lay outside the gene matches. CDR3: CASSLPFGTGHNEQFF. The CDR3 bases are TGTGCCAGCAGCCTCCCTTTTGGGACAGGGCACAATGAGCAGTTCTTC.

The chain links TRBV21-1 to TRBJ1-2. TRBV21-1 is deemed a pseudogene. The CDR3 is made up of 13 amino acids. The CDR3 bases are TGTGCCAGCACCCAGAGGTATTCGGAAGGCTACACCTTC. This codes for CASTQRYSEGYTF.

The chain uses TRBV27 and TRBJ1-2; TRBD1 is a possible D gene (5 bases). Germline V gene data show CDR1 as MNHEY and CDR2 as SMNVEV (reference sequence). V lost 3 bases and J 1 base, leaving 15 bases between the germline ends. This CDR3 region has 16 residues. CDR3 coding DNA: TGTGCCAGCAGTTTCGACAGAAGCCCCATTAACTATGGCTACACCTTC. It is translated as CASSFDRSPINYGYTF.

This rearrangement joins TRBV4-1 to TRBJ1-4; D not certain. V shed 1 base and J shed 5 bases, with 8 bases lying between them. Looked up from germline, CDR1 is MGHRA and CDR2 is YSYEKL. The CDR3 sequence is 14 residues long. The CDR3: CASSQGAMNEKLFF. The CDR3 DNA follows: TGCGCCAGCAGCCAAGGGGCGATGAATGAAAAACTGTTTTTT.

This sequence joins TRBV15 and TRBJ1-2, with D uncertain. Between the trimmed V and J ends, which lost 8 bases and 8 bases, there was a span of 18 bases. Germline-derived CDR1 and CDR2 are LNHNV and YYDKDF (reference sequence). This CDR3 has 13 amino acids. As DNA, the CDR3 is TGTGCCACCTCTAGCGTTTCTGGGCTCGGCTACACCTTC. It encodes CATSSVSGLGYTF.

This clone was counted a single time. The chain combines TRBV5-1 with TRBJ2-5, with D perhaps matching TRBD1 (5 bases). The germline CDR1 and CDR2 sequences are SGHRS and YFSETQ. This CDR3 contains 14 residues. V was cut by 5 bases and J by 2 bases, with 13 bases left in between. The CDR3 region has the DNA TGCGCCAGCAGGTTTGGTGGGGCTCAAGAGACCCAGTACTTC. Its translation is CASRFGGAQETQYF.

V is TRBV14 and J is TRBJ2-6; D is unclear. V lost 2 bases, J lost 2 bases, and 4 bases lay in between. Germline-derived CDR1 and CDR2 are SGHDN and FVKESK. This CDR3 is built from 14 residues. CDR3 loop: CASSQITGANVLTF. In DNA form, the CDR3 reads TGTGCCAGCAGCCAAATCACTGGGGCCAACGTCCTGACTTTC.

The gene calls are TRBV6-5 and TRBJ2-7, with 8 nucleotides matching TRBD1. Germline values: CDR1 MNHEY, CDR2 SVGAGI. J gave up 5 bases and V 5 bases, and 5 bases lay outside the gene matches. The CDR3 has 13 amino acids. This CDR3 reads CASSQRQGNEQYV. CDR3 DNA sequence: TGTGCCAGCAGTCAGCGACAGGGGAACGAGCAGTACGTC.

This chain joins TRBV6-5 and TRBJ1-3; TRBD1 matches at 8 bases. Germline CDR1 reads MNHEY; CDR2 reads SVGAGI. V lost 6 bases to trimming and J lost 3 bases; unmatched junction nucleotides: 4. The CDR3 extends over 14 amino acids. This CDR3 is CASRDRVGGNTIYF. The CDR3 nucleotides read TGTGCCAGCAGGGACAGGGTCGGTGGAAACACCATATATTTT.

There are a few counts of this clone. The chain has TRBV5-6 and TRBJ2-1; the D gene is possibly TRBD2 (6 bases). V gave up 3 bases and J gave up 8 bases, with 21 bases separating them. Germline V gene data show CDR1 as SGHDT and CDR2 as YYEEEE. This CDR3 is built from 16 residues. CDR3: CASSYPGGSVGDEQFF. DNA for the CDR3: TGTGCCAGCAGCTACCCCGGGGGTTCAGTTGGCGATGAGCAGTTCTTC.

The V and J genes are TRBV6-5 and TRBJ1-4; no clear D. V lost 8 bases to trimming and J lost 2 bases, with 12 bases between them. CDR1 and CDR2 from the germline V gene are MNHEY and SVGAGI. CDR3 length equals 14 residues. The CDR3 protein is CASGIVTTNEKLFF. The CDR3 DNA sequence: TGTGCCAGCGGTATTGTAACTACTAATGAAAAACTGTTTTTT.

DNA of the CDR3: TGTGCCAGCAGTTCCCTGACAGGGGAAAGGGGAAAACTGTTTTTT. Its protein product is CASSSLTGERGKLFF. The chain combines TRBV27 with TRBJ1-4; 8 nucleotides align to TRBD1. CDR1 is MNHEY, CDR2 SMNVEV, per germline (reference sequence). The J segment lost 10 bases and the V segment lost 4 bases, leaving 11 bases of the junction unmatched. This CDR3 is 15 amino acids long.

J is TRBJ1-4 and V is TRBV28; D is possibly TRBD1 (5 bases). The V end lost 1 base, the J end lost 0 bases, and 12 bases lay between the germline ends. The germline V gene has CDR1 MDHEN and CDR2 SYDVKM. The length of the CDR3 is 17 residues. The CDR3 DNA sequence: TGTGCCAGCAGTTTATTCCAGGGTACCGCAACTAATGAAAAACTGTTTTTT. Translation gives CASSLFQGTATNEKLFF.

The gene calls are TRBV28 and TRBJ2-2; 10 bases line up with TRBD2. The length of the CDR3 is 15 residues. The germline V gene has CDR1 MDHEN and CDR2 SYDVKM. Trimming removed 6 bases from V and 5 bases from J; junction bases left unmatched: 6. The DNA for the CDR3 is TGTGCCAGCAGCCGGTCGGGACTAGCGACCGGGGAGCTGTTTTTT. It is translated as CASSRSGLATGELFF.

The DNA of the CDR3 is TGTGCCACCAGTGACCCGAGTGGAGGGGATCAGCCCCAGCATTTT. Its translation: CATSDPSGGDQPQHF. The V and J genes are TRBV24-1 and TRBJ1-5, with D perhaps TRBD1 (5 bases). Trimming shortened V by 4 bases and J by 5 bases, and 14 bases separated the two germline ends. The CDR3 runs 15 residues. In germline, CDR1 is KGHDR, CDR2 SFDVKD.

The V call is TRBV5-5, the J call TRBJ1-3, with TRBD1 matching 9 bases. The CDR3 has 17 amino acids. V shed 4 bases, J shed 4 bases, and the junction held 12 bases outside the gene matches. Germline V CDR1 and CDR2: SGHKS, YYEKEE (reference sequence). The chain's CDR3 is CASSRDVPGTGGNTIYF. The CDR3 DNA sequence: TGTGCCAGCAGCCGCGACGTACCCGGGACAGGGGGAAACACCATATATTTT.